This note documents a single TCR beta chain sequence. Its antigen is currently unknown. Looked up from germline, CDR1 is SGHTA and CDR2 is FQGTGA. CDR3 size: 20 residues. These data are taken from a study of post-analysis software for immune sequencing data. At the level of the study: As for disease course, relapsing-remitting, secondary progressive and progressive-relapsing multiple sclerosis were all included.

Unique molecular identifiers were built into the TCR beta cDNA libraries. Input amounts of about 0.95 to 11 million T cells were used. These gave 500,000 or so cDNA molecules, so each molecule approximated one T cell. One entry per CDR3 protein results from TCRdb running MiXCR on the PCR reads. The sample includes about 170,000 distinct CDR3 sequences, over 25% of them seen just once. General study points: F measure grouped same-batch samples tightly together. Patients carried a few TRBV segments more frequently than controls did, and TRBV5-6, TRBV5-1 and TRBV20-1 were among them. Relative to controls, patients with multiple sclerosis showed significantly lower normalized Chao1 diversity.

The sequenced sample was blood. The receptor comes from a girl aged 5-17 years with multiple sclerosis. The chain recombines TRBV7-3 with TRBJ2-7; 8 nucleotides match TRBD2. Matching the DNA end better, TRBJ2-5 makes the J call doubtful. In DNA form, the CDR3 reads TGTGCCAGCAGATTCCCCGGCGCCAGACTAGCGAGATTCTCCGGGGGGACCCAGTACTTC. The encoded protein is CASRFPGARLARFSGGTQYF.